This T cell receptor beta chain was retrieved from a study of cytomegalovirus exposure and HLA in healthy donors. Study-level findings and limits: Reports indicate that TCR beta sequences accurately predicted the HLA-A and HLA-B alleles of most subjects.

A multiplex PCR was run with 60 Vbeta primers and 13 Jbeta primers. Clones were sequenced by immunoSEQ multiplex PCR, and TCRdb holds only the in-frame ones, with some missing. The sample includes roughly 200,000 clones, around 78% seen only once; the top ten take roughly 14%. Worth noting for this clone: Its antigen is not identified.

Germline CDR1 is MNHNY and CDR2 is SVGAGI (reference sequence). Between the trimmed V and J ends, which lost 2 bases and 5 bases, there was a span of 12 bases. The CDR3 extends over 14 amino acids. The sequenced material came from PBMCs. The chain couples TRBV6-6 to TRBJ1-2; D call uncertain. The clonotype originates from a young woman in good health and CMV-seropositive. The CDR3: CASSYPQAHYGYTF. In DNA form, the CDR3 reads TGTGCCAGCAGTTACCCTCAAGCCCATTATGGCTACACCTTC.